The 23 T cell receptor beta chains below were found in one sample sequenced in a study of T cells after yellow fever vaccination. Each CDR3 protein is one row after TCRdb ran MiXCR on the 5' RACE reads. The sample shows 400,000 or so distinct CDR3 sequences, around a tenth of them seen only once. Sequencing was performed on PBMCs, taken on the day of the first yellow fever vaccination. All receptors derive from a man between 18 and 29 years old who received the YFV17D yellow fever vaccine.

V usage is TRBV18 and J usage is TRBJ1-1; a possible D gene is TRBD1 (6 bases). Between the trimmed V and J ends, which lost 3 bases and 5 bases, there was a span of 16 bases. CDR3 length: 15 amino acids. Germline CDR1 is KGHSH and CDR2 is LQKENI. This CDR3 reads CASSPGQGSRTEAFF. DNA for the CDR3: TGTGCCAGCTCACCGGGGCAGGGGAGTAGAACTGAAGCTTTCTTT.

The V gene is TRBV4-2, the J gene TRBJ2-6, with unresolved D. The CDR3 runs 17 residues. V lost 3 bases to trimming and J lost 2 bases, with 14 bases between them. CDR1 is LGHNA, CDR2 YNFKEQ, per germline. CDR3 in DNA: TGTGCCAGCAGCCACCCCTTAGCAGGCGCTGGGGCCAACGTCCTGACTTTC. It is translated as CASSHPLAGAGANVLTF.

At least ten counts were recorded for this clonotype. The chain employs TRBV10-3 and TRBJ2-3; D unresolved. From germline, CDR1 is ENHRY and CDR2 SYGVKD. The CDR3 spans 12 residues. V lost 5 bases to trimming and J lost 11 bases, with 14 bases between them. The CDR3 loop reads CAISTDPFEQYF. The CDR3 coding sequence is TGTGCCATCAGTACCGACCCCTTTGAGCAGTATTTT.

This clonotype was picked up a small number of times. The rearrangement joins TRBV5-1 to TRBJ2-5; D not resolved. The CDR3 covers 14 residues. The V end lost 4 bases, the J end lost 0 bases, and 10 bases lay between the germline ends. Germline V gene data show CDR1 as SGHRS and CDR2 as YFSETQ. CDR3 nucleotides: TGCGCCAGCAGCCTACCCCGGGACCAAGAGACCCAGTACTTC. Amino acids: CASSLPRDQETQYF. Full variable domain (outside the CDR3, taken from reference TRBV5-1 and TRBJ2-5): KAGVTQTPRYLIKTRGQQVTLSCSPISGHRSVSWYQQTPGQGLQFLFEYFSETQRNKGNFPGRFSGRQFSNSRSEMNVSTLELGDSALYLCASSLPRDQETQYFGPGTRLLVL.

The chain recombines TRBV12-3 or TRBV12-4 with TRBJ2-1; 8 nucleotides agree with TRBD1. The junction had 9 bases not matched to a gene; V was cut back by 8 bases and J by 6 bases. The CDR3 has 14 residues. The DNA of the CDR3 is TGTGCCAGCCGGACAGGGAGCACGGGCAATGAGCAGTTCTTC. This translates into CASRTGSTGNEQFF.

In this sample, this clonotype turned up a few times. Here the CDR3 DNA reads TGTGCCAGCAGTTTCATAGCGGGGGGCCCCTCCTACAATGAGCAGTTCTTC. Protein: CASSFIAGGPSYNEQFF. The chain employs TRBV7-9 and TRBJ2-1, with TRBD2 matching over 10 bases. This CDR3 is built from 17 residues. With V trimmed by 6 bases and J by 0 bases, 8 bases remained unmatched. Germline assignment: CDR1 SEHNR and CDR2 FQNEAQ (reference sequence).

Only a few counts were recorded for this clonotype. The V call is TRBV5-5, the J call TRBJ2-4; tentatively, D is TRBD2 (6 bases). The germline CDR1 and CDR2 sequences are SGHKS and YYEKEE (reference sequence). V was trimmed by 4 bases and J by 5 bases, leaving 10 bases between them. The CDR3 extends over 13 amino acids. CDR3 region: CASSPGGENIQYF. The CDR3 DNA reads TGTGCCAGCAGCCCCGGGGGAGAAAACATTCAGTACTTC.

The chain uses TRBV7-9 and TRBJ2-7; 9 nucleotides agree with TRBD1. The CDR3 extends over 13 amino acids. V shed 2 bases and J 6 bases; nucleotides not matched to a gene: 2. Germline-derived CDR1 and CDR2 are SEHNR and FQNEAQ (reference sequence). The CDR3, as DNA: TGTGCCAGCAGCTTACCGGGACAGGGCGAGCAGTACTTC. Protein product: CASSLPGQGEQYF.

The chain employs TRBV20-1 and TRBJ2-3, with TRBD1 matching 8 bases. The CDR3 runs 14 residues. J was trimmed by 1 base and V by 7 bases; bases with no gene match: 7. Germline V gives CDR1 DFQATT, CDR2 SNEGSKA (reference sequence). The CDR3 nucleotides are TGCAGTGGGGCTAGGGGACAGGGCACAGATACGCAGTATTTT. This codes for CSGARGQGTDTQYF.

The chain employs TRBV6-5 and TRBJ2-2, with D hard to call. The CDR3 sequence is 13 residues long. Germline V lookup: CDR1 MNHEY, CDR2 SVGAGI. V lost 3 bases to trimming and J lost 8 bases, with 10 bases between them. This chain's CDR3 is CASSYGFRGELFF. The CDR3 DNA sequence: TGTGCCAGCAGTTATGGCTTTAGGGGGGAGCTGTTTTTT.

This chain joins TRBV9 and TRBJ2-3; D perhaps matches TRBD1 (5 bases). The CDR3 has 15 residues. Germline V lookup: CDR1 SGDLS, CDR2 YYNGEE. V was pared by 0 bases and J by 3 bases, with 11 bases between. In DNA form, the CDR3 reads TGTGCCAGCAGCGTAGGGGCCAGGGCAACAGATACGCAGTATTTT. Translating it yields CASSVGARATDTQYF.

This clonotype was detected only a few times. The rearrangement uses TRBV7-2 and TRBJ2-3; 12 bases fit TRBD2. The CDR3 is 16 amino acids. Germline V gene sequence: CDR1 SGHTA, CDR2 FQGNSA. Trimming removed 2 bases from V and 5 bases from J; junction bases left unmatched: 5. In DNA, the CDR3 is TGTGCCAGCAGCTTACAACTAGCGGGGGGCCGAGATACGCAGTATTTT. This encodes CASSLQLAGGRDTQYF. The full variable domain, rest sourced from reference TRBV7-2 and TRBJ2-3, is GAGVSQSPSNKVTEKGKDVELRCDPISGHTALYWYRQSLGQGLEFLIYFQGNSAPDKSGLPSDRFSAERTGGSVSTLTIQRTQQEDSAVYLCASSLQLAGGRDTQYFGPGTRLTVL.

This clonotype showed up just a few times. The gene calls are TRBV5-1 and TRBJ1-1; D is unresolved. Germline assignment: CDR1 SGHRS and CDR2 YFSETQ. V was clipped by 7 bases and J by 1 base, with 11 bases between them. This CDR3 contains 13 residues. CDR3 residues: CASRTEPNTEAFF. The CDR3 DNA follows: TGCGCCAGCCGAACGGAACCGAACACTGAAGCTTTCTTT.

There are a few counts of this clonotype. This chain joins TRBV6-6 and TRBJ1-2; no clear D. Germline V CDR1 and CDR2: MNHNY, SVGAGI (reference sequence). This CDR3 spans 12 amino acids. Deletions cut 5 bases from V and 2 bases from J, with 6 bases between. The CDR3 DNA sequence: TGTGCCAGCAGTAACCGGAACTATGGCTACACCTTC. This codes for CASSNRNYGYTF.

This CDR3 reads CASSLARQLFYNEQFF. The CDR3, as DNA: TGTGCCAGCAGCTTGGCCAGGCAATTGTTTTACAATGAGCAGTTCTTC. The chain joins TRBV5-6 to TRBJ2-1; D remains unclear. The CDR3 is 16 residues long. V dropped 0 bases and J dropped 4 bases, with 14 bases sitting between them. Germline CDR1 is SGHDT and CDR2 is YYEEEE.

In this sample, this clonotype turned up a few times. The CDR3 is CASSLGTGRVSPLHF. Written as DNA, the CDR3 is TGTGCCAGCAGCCTCGGGACAGGGAGGGTTTCACCCCTCCACTTT. V usage is TRBV5-4 and J usage is TRBJ1-6; TRBD1 agrees at 9 bases. V shed 4 bases, J shed 9 bases, and the junction held 8 bases outside the gene matches. Per germline, CDR1 SGHNT and CDR2 YYREEE (reference sequence). This CDR3 is 15 amino acids long.

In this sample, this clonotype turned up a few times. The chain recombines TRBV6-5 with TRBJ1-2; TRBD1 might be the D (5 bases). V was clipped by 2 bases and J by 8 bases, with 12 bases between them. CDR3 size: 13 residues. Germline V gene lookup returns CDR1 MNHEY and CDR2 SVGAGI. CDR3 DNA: TGTGCCAGCAGTTACGGTGGGGGAAAGGGCTACACCTTC. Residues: CASSYGGGKGYTF.

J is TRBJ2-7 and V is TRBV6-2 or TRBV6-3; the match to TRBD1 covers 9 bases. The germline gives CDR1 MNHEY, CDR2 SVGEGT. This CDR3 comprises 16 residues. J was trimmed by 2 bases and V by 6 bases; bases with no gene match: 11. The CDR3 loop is CASRRSGQGGAYEQYF. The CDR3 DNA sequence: TGTGCCAGCAGACGCTCGGGACAGGGCGGCGCCTACGAGCAGTACTTC.

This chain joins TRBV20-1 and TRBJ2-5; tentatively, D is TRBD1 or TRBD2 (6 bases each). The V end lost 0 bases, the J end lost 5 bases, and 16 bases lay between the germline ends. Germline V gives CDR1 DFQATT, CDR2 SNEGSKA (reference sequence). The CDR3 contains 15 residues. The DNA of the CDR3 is TGCAGTGCTAGAGACCCCCGGGGGCCGGGGGAGACCCAGTACTTC. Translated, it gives CSARDPRGPGETQYF.

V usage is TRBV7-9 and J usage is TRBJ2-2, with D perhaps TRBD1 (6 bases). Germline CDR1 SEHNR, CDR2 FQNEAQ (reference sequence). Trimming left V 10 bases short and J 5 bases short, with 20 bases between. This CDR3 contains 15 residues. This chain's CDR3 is CAIPGWDNSTGELFF. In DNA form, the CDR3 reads TGTGCCATCCCGGGGTGGGACAATTCTACCGGGGAGCTGTTTTTT.

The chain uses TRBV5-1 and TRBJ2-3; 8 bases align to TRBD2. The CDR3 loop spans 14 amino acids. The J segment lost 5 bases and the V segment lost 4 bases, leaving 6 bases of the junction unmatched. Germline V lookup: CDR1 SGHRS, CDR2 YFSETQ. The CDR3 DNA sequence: TGCGCCAGCAGCCCGGGACTAGAGGTAGATACGCAGTATTTT. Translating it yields CASSPGLEVDTQYF.

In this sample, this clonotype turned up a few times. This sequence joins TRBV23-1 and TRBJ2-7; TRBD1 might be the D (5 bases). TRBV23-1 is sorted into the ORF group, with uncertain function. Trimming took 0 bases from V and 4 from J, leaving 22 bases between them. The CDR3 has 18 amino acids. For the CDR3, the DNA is TGCGCCAGCAGTCAATCGAGGCAATGGGGCAGGAACCGGTACGAGCAGTACGTC. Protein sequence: CASSQSRQWGRNRYEQYV.

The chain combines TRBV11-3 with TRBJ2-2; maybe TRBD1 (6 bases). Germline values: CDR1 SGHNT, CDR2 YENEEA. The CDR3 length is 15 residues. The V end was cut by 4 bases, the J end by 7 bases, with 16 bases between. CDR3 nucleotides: TGTGCCAGCAGCTGGGGGACAAATGGAGACGGGGAGCTGTTTTTT. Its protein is CASSWGTNGDGELFF.